This T cell receptor beta chain emerged from a study of regulatory T cells in long-lasting Graves disease. Overall study findings and caveats: Persistent Graves' patients possessed reduced TCR diversity relative to recently diagnosed ones.

CDR3-region Arm-PCR and iRepertoire HTBI primers produced the TCR beta libraries. Original processing methods: Identified across the samples were 60 to 70 TRBV segments and over twelve TRBJ segments. MiXCR, applied by TCRdb to the multiplex PCR reads, yields one record per CDR3 protein. Here the V and J calls rest on TCRdb's processing, not on the authors' analysis. The data hold about 340,000 distinct CDR3 sequences, with roughly a fifth observed a single time. The time point was: persistent/refractory GD, antithyroid drugs over 5 years with positive TRAb. The TCR library used RNA extracted from PBMCs. Concerning this clonotype: No antigen is known for it. Since a much larger clone is just one base distant, this may be a read error. Lacking the conserved final phenylalanine or tryptophan, this CDR3 likely reflects a read error. The DNA is omitted, as the CDR3 cannot be located on it reliably, and the CDR3 follows TCRdb's listing.

The sample was peripheral blood mononuclear cells (PBMCs), taken when the disease was refractory, from a patient treated with antithyroid drugs. The clonotype was recovered from a female donor with Graves disease.

The CDR3 sequence is CASSLGLQREYS. The chain employs TRBV28 and TRBJ2-7. The CDR3 spans 12 residues, counting both ends. Germline assignment: CDR1 MDHEN and CDR2 SYDVKM.